These T cell receptor beta chains were read from a single sample in a study of shared clonotypes between healthy human individuals. Using immunoSEQ multiplex PCR, the repertoire was profiled, and TCRdb retains in-frame clones only, with some absent. The sample records about 2.2 million clones, around 93% being singletons. Specimen: naive CD8+ T cells from PBMCs. These receptor sequences come from a man between 18 and 29 years old in good health. Some clones in this sample may be carry-over from other donors' samples. CDR3s include the opening cysteine and the closing phenylalanine or tryptophan. D genes are given only for firm matches. Not every row has a clone size; where given, it reads once, few, many or a size class.

j_call d_call v_call clone_size cdr3_aa cdr3_nt
TRBJ2-1 TRBD2 TRBV28 . CASSLSGGYEQFF TGTGCCAGCAGCCTCTCGGGAGGCTATGAGCAGTTCTTC
TRBJ2-1 TRBD2 TRBV4-2 . CASSPGLVLRQEQFF TGTGCCAGCAGCCCCGGACTAGTTCTCCGGCAAGAGCAGTTCTTC
TRBJ2-1 . TRBV11-2 . CASSLGLTREYNEQFF TGTGCCAGCAGCTTGGGATTGACCAGAGAATACAATGAGCAGTTCTTC
TRBJ1-5 . TRBV19 . CASEGGPGQPQHF TGTGCCAGTGAGGGCGGGCCCGGGCAGCCCCAGCATTTT
TRBJ2-7 TRBD2 TRBV7-9 . CASSRPGLADEQYF TGTGCCAGCAGCCGACCGGGACTAGCGGACGAGCAGTACTTC
TRBJ2-7 . TRBV2 . CASSPPLATYEQYF TGTGCCAGCAGTCCCCCCCTTGCCACCTACGAGCAGTACTTC
TRBJ2-7 . TRBV19 once CASSITEHYEQYF TGTGCCAGTAGTATAACGGAACACTACGAGCAGTACTTC
TRBJ2-2 . TRBV4-1 . CASSQEEWGAEGTGELFF TGCGCCAGCAGCCAAGAAGAGTGGGGGGCCGAAGGCACCGGGGAGCTGTTTTTT
TRBJ1-1 . TRBV7-9 . CASSLGDTIIEAFF TGTGCCAGCAGCCTTGGGGACACGATCATAGAAGCTTTCTTT
TRBJ2-7 . TRBV27 . CASSGRDFDYEQYF TGTGCCAGCAGTGGAAGGGACTTTGACTACGAGCAGTACTTC
TRBJ2-1 . TRBV11-2 . CASRDWRDHNEQFF TGTGCCAGCAGAGACTGGCGGGACCACAATGAGCAGTTCTTC
TRBJ2-7 TRBD2 TRBV27 . CASSLLADYEQYF TGTGCCAGCAGTTTACTAGCGGACTACGAGCAGTACTTC
TRBJ1-1 . TRBV5-4 . CASSLAAVATEAFF TGTGCCAGCAGCTTGGCCGCTGTCGCTACTGAAGCTTTCTTT
TRBJ2-3 TRBD2 TRBV9 once CASSGSFGSGRTDTQYF TGTGCCAGCAGCGGTTCTTTCGGAAGCGGGAGGACAGATACGCAGTATTTT